These 22 T cell receptor beta chains share one sample of origin, sequenced in a study of T-cell reconstitution after alpha-beta-depleted transplantation in children (dated by TCRdb to the mid-2010s). The treatment or condition tag for this specimen amounts to: allogeneic hematopoietic cell transplantation with graft depleted of TCRalphabeta T cells and CD19 B cells. The library was produced with PCR. Sequencing instrument: Illumina HiSeq 2500. TCR libraries were prepared with molecular barcoding, using unique molecular identifiers to normalize TCRbeta repertoire quantification. TCRdb trimmed public reads at Q25 via fastp, called clones via MiXCR and kept in-frame beta chains. Rows matching on CDR3 protein sequence are summarized as one entry with the most common DNA and genes. This sample comprises about 120,000 distinct CDR3 sequences, 23% of them detected only once. In total, the top ten clones hold roughly a tenth of the sample.

Material: PBMCs, mostly from graft donor cells, obtained 180 days after TCRalphabeta/CD19-depleted stem cell transplant. These receptors all come from a male patient between 2 and 10 years old who had a stem cell transplant for chronic granulomatous disease, so the T cells may come from the graft donor.

This chain joins TRBV27 and TRBJ2-1; D is unclear. This CDR3 region has 13 residues. Per germline, CDR1 MNHEY and CDR2 SMNVEV (reference sequence). Trimming stripped 6 bases from V and 0 bases from J, with 6 bases between. CDR3 residues: CASSVLSYNEQFF. The CDR3 coding sequence is TGTGCCAGCAGCGTACTCTCCTACAATGAGCAGTTCTTC.

The chain has TRBV5-1 and TRBJ2-1, with D perhaps TRBD2 (7 bases). The germline V gene encodes CDR1 SGHRS and CDR2 YFSETQ. The length of the CDR3 is 15 residues. Trimming shortened V by 4 bases and J by 9 bases, and 20 bases separated the two germline ends. DNA of the CDR3: TGCGCCAGCAGCCAGGGGACTACGGGTCGCCCTGAGCAGTTCTTC. This translates into CASSQGTTGRPEQFF. Variable domain in full (rest from reference TRBV5-1 and TRBJ2-1): KAGVTQTPRYLIKTRGQQVTLSCSPISGHRSVSWYQQTPGQGLQFLFEYFSETQRNKGNFPGRFSGRQFSNSRSEMNVSTLELGDSALYLCASSQGTTGRPEQFFGPGTRLTVL.

This clonotype has a count of ten or more. The chain couples TRBV9 to TRBJ2-7; D is ambiguous. Trimming shortened V by 0 bases and J by 4 bases, and 11 bases separated the two germline ends. Germline V gene data show CDR1 as SGDLS and CDR2 as YYNGEE. CDR3 size: 14 residues. CDR3 coding DNA: TGTGCCAGCAGCGTAGGCAGTGGAGATTACGAGCAGTACTTC. Translating gives CASSVGSGDYEQYF.

At least ten counts were recorded for this clonotype. The chain recombines TRBV15 with TRBJ2-3; D remains unclear. V was shortened by 0 bases and J by 2 bases, with 6 bases between the two germline ends. Germline assignment: CDR1 LNHNV and CDR2 YYDKDF (reference sequence). There are 14 residues in the CDR3. CDR3 coding DNA: TGTGCCACCAGCAGAGAACCTGACACAGATACGCAGTATTTT. Amino acid sequence: CATSREPDTDTQYF.

This chain links TRBV25-1 with TRBJ1-2; 9 bases are a match to TRBD1. The CDR3 has 12 residues. The V segment lost 10 bases and the J segment 7 bases; nucleotides outside the gene matches: 7. The germline V gene encodes CDR1 MGHDK and CDR2 SYGVNS. Written as DNA, the CDR3 is TGTGCCACCGGGACAGGGTCTGGTGGCTACACCTTC. It yields the protein CATGTGSGGYTF.

The chain carries TRBV7-2 and TRBJ2-7, with D uncertain. Per the germline V gene, CDR1 is SGHTA and CDR2 is FQGNSA. The V end was cut by 1 base, the J end by 4 bases, with 11 bases between. The CDR3 has 14 residues. CDR3 protein: CASSLGKSFYEQYF. The CDR3 coding sequence is TGTGCCAGCAGCTTAGGGAAGTCGTTTTACGAGCAGTACTTC.

This clonotype was seen more than once but under ten times. This chain links TRBV12-3 or TRBV12-4 with TRBJ2-1; 9 bases fit TRBD2. This CDR3 contains 15 residues. V was pared by 5 bases and J by 7 bases, with 9 bases of the junction left unmatched. In DNA form, the CDR3 reads TGTGCCAGCAGTCCTAGCAGCGGGGGGTATAATGAGCAGTTCTTC. It yields the protein CASSPSSGGYNEQFF.

This clonotype was observed at least ten times. J is TRBJ2-3 and V is TRBV6-2 or TRBV6-3, with 11 bases identical to TRBD2. The trim removed 6 bases at V and 2 bases at J, leaving 4 bases unmatched. Germline values: CDR1 MNHEY, CDR2 SVGEGT. The CDR3 has 15 residues. The DNA of the CDR3 is TGTGCCAGCAGGGCTAGCGGGGGGCTCACAGATACGCAGTATTTT. Protein: CASRASGGLTDTQYF.

This clonotype was seen at least ten times. V is TRBV20-1 and J is TRBJ2-7, with 8 bases lining up with TRBD2. The germline V gene encodes CDR1 DFQATT and CDR2 SNEGSKA (reference sequence). The CDR3 length is 14 residues. V shed 2 bases, J shed 5 bases, and the junction held 8 bases outside the gene matches. The CDR3 DNA is TGCAGTGCTAGAAAGCCCCGGGGGGGGCACGAGCAGTACTTC. Its translation is CSARKPRGGHEQYF.

The DNA for the CDR3 is TGTGCCAGCAGTTATGTGGACACTCCCCCCTACGACGAGCAGTACTTC. The encoded protein is CASSYVDTPPYDEQYF. This chain links TRBV6-2 or TRBV6-3 with TRBJ2-7; perhaps TRBD1 as D (5 bases). From germline, CDR1 is MNHEY and CDR2 SVGEGT. The CDR3 is 16 residues long. Trimming shortened V by 3 bases and J by 5 bases, and 20 bases separated the two germline ends.

This clonotype was counted at least ten times. V usage is TRBV28 and J usage is TRBJ2-1; TRBD2 matches at 8 bases. Germline assignment: CDR1 MDHEN and CDR2 SYDVKM. With 5 bases clipped from V and 2 bases from J, the junction kept 8 bases outside the gene matches. CDR3 length: 16 amino acids. For the CDR3, the DNA is TGTGCCAGCAGTGTAAACCCGGGAGGGACCTACAATGAGCAGTTCTTC. Amino acid sequence: CASSVNPGGTYNEQFF.

This clonotype was seen a handful of times. This chain uses TRBV6-5 with TRBJ1-3; tentative D call: TRBD1 (6 bases). V shed 4 bases and J shed 2 bases, with 12 bases lying between them. The length of the CDR3 is 15 residues. In germline, CDR1 is MNHEY, CDR2 SVGAGI. The CDR3 region is CASSSGGAPGNTIYF. CDR3 sequence (DNA): TGTGCCAGCAGTTCGGGGGGGGCCCCTGGAAACACCATATATTTT.

This clonotype has at least ten counts. The rearrangement joins TRBV12-3 or TRBV12-4 to TRBJ2-4; TRBD1 aligns across 8 bases. CDR3 length equals 14 residues. With 3 bases clipped from V and 4 bases from J, the junction kept 2 bases outside the gene matches. The CDR3 spells CASSFRTGKNIQYF. The CDR3 DNA reads as TGTGCCAGCAGTTTCCGGACAGGGAAAAACATTCAGTACTTC.

This clonotype was observed a handful of times. The V call is TRBV20-1, the J call TRBJ1-6; no firm D call. Trimming removed 6 bases from V and 8 bases from J, with 14 bases in between. The germline CDR1 and CDR2 sequences are DFQATT and SNEGSKA (reference sequence). The CDR3 is made up of 13 amino acids. This chain's CDR3 is CSAKGPVDSPLHF. DNA for the CDR3: TGCAGTGCAAAAGGGCCGGTAGATTCACCCCTCCACTTT.

There are many counts of this clonotype. The gene calls are TRBV20-1 and TRBJ1-5; D gene unclear. Germline V CDR1 and CDR2: DFQATT, SNEGSKA (reference sequence). The CDR3 contains 11 residues. The V and J ends lost 2 bases and 6 bases respectively, with 5 bases between them. The CDR3: CSARFGQPQHF. The CDR3 DNA reads TGCAGTGCTAGATTTGGTCAGCCCCAGCATTTT.

This clonotype has only a few counts. The chain's CDR3 is CASSLMETVNTEAFF. CDR3 DNA sequence: TGCGCCAGCAGCTTGATGGAGACGGTGAACACTGAAGCTTTCTTT. The chain joins TRBV5-1 to TRBJ1-1, with D unresolved. The CDR3 is 15 amino acids. Germline lookup yields CDR1 SGHRS and CDR2 YFSETQ. V was pared by 1 base and J by 0 bases, with 10 bases between.

In its sample, this clonotype was seen many times. The rearrangement joins TRBV6-5 to TRBJ2-1; no definite D call. V lost 0 bases to trimming and J lost 0 bases, with 3 bases between them. Germline V lookup: CDR1 MNHEY, CDR2 SVGAGI. CDR3 length: 14 residues. DNA for the CDR3: TGTGCCAGCAGTTACTCAGGCTCCTACAATGAGCAGTTCTTC. It yields the protein CASSYSGSYNEQFF.

At least ten counts were recorded for this clonotype. This chain joins TRBV29-1 and TRBJ2-2, with D maybe TRBD2 (6 bases). Germline loops: CDR1 SQVTM, CDR2 ANQGSEA. The CDR3 loop spans 17 amino acids. The V gene lost 3 bases and the J gene lost 0 bases, with 17 bases spanning the gap. The CDR3: CSVDMAGSVPNTGELFF. The CDR3 DNA follows: TGCAGCGTTGATATGGCGGGATCTGTCCCGAACACCGGGGAGCTGTTTTTT.

The genes are TRBV20-1 and TRBJ2-1, with TRBD1 matching 7 bases. The germline V gene has CDR1 DFQATT and CDR2 SNEGSKA (reference sequence). The CDR3 is made up of 15 amino acids. After removal of 6 bases from V and 4 bases from J, the junction contained 12 bases not matched to a gene. The CDR3 coding sequence is TGCAGTGCCCGCCGGACAGGACCGGCTTACAATGAGCAGTTCTTC. Translating it yields CSARRTGPAYNEQFF.

The chain employs TRBV12-3 or TRBV12-4 and TRBJ2-1, with 7 bases fitting TRBD2. The junction had 10 bases not matched to a gene; V was cut back by 3 bases and J by 5 bases. The CDR3 has 16 residues. The CDR3, as DNA: TGTGCCAGCAGTTTTTTTTCGGGGGGAACACACAATGAGCAGTTCTTC. It codes for CASSFFSGGTHNEQFF.

The chain carries TRBV12-3 or TRBV12-4 and TRBJ2-3; D remains unclear. The CDR3 runs 16 residues. V lost 5 bases and J 0 bases, leaving 15 bases between the germline ends. In DNA form, the CDR3 reads TGTGCCAGCAGTCCGGTCGGACCGCCCAGCACAGATACGCAGTATTTT. Encoded protein: CASSPVGPPSTDTQYF.

The table lists this clonotype with many counts. V usage is TRBV20-1 and J usage is TRBJ2-5; 9 nucleotides agree with TRBD1. The CDR3 loop spans 14 amino acids. Germline CDR1 reads DFQATT; CDR2 reads SNEGSKA (reference sequence). Trimming removed 6 bases from V and 4 bases from J; junction bases left unmatched: 9. CDR3 bases: TGCAGTGCCCCCAACCGACAGGGGGGAGAGACCCAGTACTTC. Translation gives CSAPNRQGGETQYF.